This T cell receptor (beta chain) was recovered during a study of T cells expressing NK-cell markers. Study summary: Seven HCMV-seropositive donors and one seronegative donor made up the eight sequenced donors.

This CDR3 is built from 15 residues. CDR1 is SEHNR and CDR2 is FQNEAQ in the germline V gene (reference sequence). Following a re-call of the 5' RACE reads, TCRdb has one entry per CDR3 protein and lacks DNA. The listing contains fewer than 400,000 distinct CDR3 sequences. As for this clonotype: The antigen is unknown.

Regarding the study as a whole: Six of the donors carried dominant NKG2C+ clonotypes that took up 1.0-7.0% of their CD8+ T cells.

The rearrangement joins TRBV7-9 to TRBJ2-1; without DNA, the TCRdb call of TRBD2 cannot be checked. The sequence derives from a woman in her forties or fifties in good health. The source material was blood T cells: a sorted CD56 or NKG2C T cell subset, CD4+ or CD8+ T cells, or bulk PBMC T cells (not recorded which). The CDR3 here is CARSAGREGRIEQFF.